A single sample gave rise to the 16 T cell receptor beta chains below, sequenced in a study of blood T cell repertoires in COVID-19. TCRdb's table, derived via immunoSEQ multiplex PCR, lists solely in-frame clones and lacks some. In the table there are fewer than 450,000 clones, 88% of which are singletons. Material for sequencing was PBMCs or T cells enriched from blood (not recorded which). These TCRs come from a woman aged 40-49 years with acute COVID-19.

V and J are TRBV19 and TRBJ2-2, with unresolved D. Trimming removed 3 bases at V and 1 base at J, with 9 bases between. This CDR3 is built from 15 residues. Germline V CDR1 and CDR2: LNHDA, SQIVND (reference sequence). The CDR3 here is CASSIPGRNTGELFF. CDR3 nucleotide sequence: TGTGCCAGTAGTATCCCTGGCAGGAACACCGGGGAGCTGTTTTTT.

The chain carries TRBV10-2 and TRBJ1-6; D remains ambiguous. The CDR3 totals 14 residues. The germline V gene encodes CDR1 WSHSY and CDR2 SAAADI. Trimming shortened V by 4 bases and J by 5 bases, and 9 bases separated the two germline ends. The CDR3, as DNA: TGCGCCAGCAGTGTCGCCGGTGATAATTCACCCCTCCACTTT. As protein: CASSVAGDNSPLHF.

CDR3 sequence (DNA): TGTGCCTGGAGCGTAGGGACAGACGATGAAAAACTGTTTTTT. This encodes CAWSVGTDDEKLFF. This sequence joins TRBV30 and TRBJ1-4, with 7 bases identical to TRBD1. This CDR3 spans 14 amino acids. The V segment lost 3 bases and the J segment 6 bases; nucleotides outside the gene matches: 7. CDR1 and CDR2 from the germline V gene are GTSNPN and SVGIG (reference sequence).

The chain links TRBV9 to TRBJ1-2, with D perhaps matching TRBD1 (6 bases). The V gene's germline CDR1 is SGDLS and CDR2 YYNGEE. This CDR3 has 15 residues. V gave up 0 bases and J gave up 8 bases, with 17 bases separating them. The CDR3 sequence is CASSVGGQGRNGYTF. As DNA, the CDR3 is TGTGCCAGCAGCGTAGGAGGGCAGGGGCGAAACGGCTACACCTTC. The full variable domain, completed using reference TRBV9 and TRBJ1-2, is DSGVTQTPKHLITATGQRVTLRCSPRSGDLSVYWYQQSLDQGLQFLIQYYNGEERAKGNILERFSAQQFPDLHSELNLSSLELGDSALYFCASSVGGQGRNGYTFGSGTRLTVV.

The rearrangement uses TRBV30 and TRBJ1-4, with D possibly TRBD1 on 5 matching bases. V was clipped by 5 bases and J by 3 bases, with 13 bases between them. CDR3 length equals 14 residues. Germline values: CDR1 GTSNPN, CDR2 SVGIG (reference sequence). CDR3 sequence: CAWAEGAANEKLFF. Written as DNA, the CDR3 is TGTGCCTGGGCGGAAGGGGCAGCTAATGAAAAACTGTTTTTT.

The chain combines TRBV28 with TRBJ1-1, with D possibly matching TRBD1 (5 bases). Germline CDR1 MDHEN, CDR2 SYDVKM. The CDR3 extends over 13 amino acids. Trimming cost V 5 bases and J 5 bases, with 12 bases left between them. The CDR3, as DNA: TGTGCCAGCAGTCCTACAGGAAGGACTGAAGCTTTCTTT. Protein sequence: CASSPTGRTEAFF.

The chain combines TRBV9 with TRBJ2-3; 11 nucleotides align to TRBD2. The germline gives CDR1 SGDLS, CDR2 YYNGEE. V dropped 4 bases and J dropped 1; count of bases not matched to a gene: 2. The CDR3 is 15 amino acids. The CDR3 here is CASSLSGGGTDTQYF. CDR3 sequence (DNA): TGTGCCAGCAGCCTTAGCGGGGGGGGCACAGATACGCAGTATTTT.

The gene calls are TRBV3-1 (or the pseudogene TRBV3-2) and TRBJ2-7, with a weak D call TRBD1 (7 bases). Deletions cut 3 bases from V and 5 bases from J, with 20 bases between. This CDR3 is built from 16 residues. The germline V gene encodes CDR1 LGHDT and CDR2 YNNKEL (reference sequence). The CDR3 DNA sequence: TGTGCCAGCAGCCAGGAGGGGGCAGGGAAGATCCACGAGCAGTACTTC. This gives the protein CASSQEGAGKIHEQYF.

CDR3 DNA sequence: TGCAGTGCTAGTAGGCCTAGCCTACACAATGAGCAGTTCTTC. This encodes CSASRPSLHNEQFF. This chain uses TRBV20-1 with TRBJ2-1; TRBD2 is a possible D gene (5 bases). With 3 bases removed from V and 5 bases from J, the gap between germline ends came to 14 bases. CDR1 is DFQATT and CDR2 is SNEGSKA in the germline V gene (reference sequence). This CDR3 contains 14 residues.

The chain combines TRBV27 with TRBJ2-7, with 7 bases fitting TRBD1. Germline-derived CDR1 and CDR2 are MNHEY and SMNVEV (reference sequence). With V trimmed by 4 bases and J by 0 bases, 0 bases remained unmatched. The CDR3 loop spans 13 amino acids. This CDR3 reads CASSWDSSYEQYF. The CDR3 bases are TGTGCCAGCAGTTGGGACAGCTCCTACGAGCAGTACTTC.

The chain employs TRBV7-9 and TRBJ2-2; the D gene is possibly TRBD2 (7 bases). V was cut by 2 bases and J by 6 bases, with 16 bases left in between. This CDR3 is 16 amino acids long. In germline, CDR1 is SEHNR, CDR2 FQNEAQ (reference sequence). The CDR3 DNA reads as TGTGCCAGCAGCTTACTTCGCGGGGGCTCGGCCGGGGAGCTGTTTTTT. Translated, it gives CASSLLRGGSAGELFF.

Written as DNA, the CDR3 is TGTGCCAGCAGTGAAACGGTGGACAGGGGTCAGCCCCAGCATTTT. This codes for CASSETVDRGQPQHF. V usage is TRBV2 and J usage is TRBJ1-5; TRBD1 agrees at 9 bases. The V segment lost 2 bases and the J segment 6 bases; nucleotides outside the gene matches: 5. The germline V gene has CDR1 SNHLY and CDR2 FYNNEI. CDR3 size: 15 residues.

The V and J genes are TRBV25-1 and TRBJ2-7; D is unresolved. The germline gives CDR1 MGHDK, CDR2 SYGVNS. This CDR3 has 12 amino acids. The V end was cut by 6 bases, the J end by 1 base, with 7 bases between. The CDR3 region has the DNA TGTGCCAGCAGCAACAAGTCCTACGAGCAGTACTTC. Translation: CASSNKSYEQYF.

The gene calls are TRBV11-2 and TRBJ2-5; D gene uncertain. The germline CDR1 and CDR2 sequences are SGHAT and FQNNGV. Trimming stripped 1 base from V and 2 bases from J, with 5 bases between. The CDR3 is 13 amino acids. CDR3 sequence (DNA): TGTGCCAGCAGCTTAGGAGTACAAGAGACCCAGTACTTC. Translated: CASSLGVQETQYF. Filled out from reference TRBV11-2 and TRBJ2-5, the complete variable domain reads EAGVAQSPRYKIIEKRQSVAFWCNPISGHATLYWYQQILGQGPKLLIQFQNNGVVDDSQLPKDRFSAERLKGVDSTLKIQPAKLEDSAVYLCASSLGVQETQYFGPGTRLLVL.

The V and J genes are TRBV4-1 and TRBJ1-4, with a possible D match to TRBD1 (6 bases). This CDR3 comprises 14 residues. Germline values: CDR1 MGHRA, CDR2 YSYEKL. Trimming pared 4 bases from V and 2 bases from J, leaving 8 bases between. The CDR3 here is CASSPGDTNEKLFF. CDR3 DNA sequence: TGCGCCAGCAGCCCAGGGGACACTAATGAAAAACTGTTTTTT.

The V and J genes are TRBV20-1 and TRBJ2-7, with 9 bases identical to TRBD1. V was pared by 3 bases and J by 4 bases, with 13 bases of the junction left unmatched. The length of the CDR3 is 16 residues. Germline CDR1 reads DFQATT; CDR2 reads SNEGSKA (reference sequence). The CDR3 is CSASRTGTGIGYEQYF. The CDR3 bases are TGCAGTGCTAGTCGTACCGGGACAGGGATTGGATACGAGCAGTACTTC.